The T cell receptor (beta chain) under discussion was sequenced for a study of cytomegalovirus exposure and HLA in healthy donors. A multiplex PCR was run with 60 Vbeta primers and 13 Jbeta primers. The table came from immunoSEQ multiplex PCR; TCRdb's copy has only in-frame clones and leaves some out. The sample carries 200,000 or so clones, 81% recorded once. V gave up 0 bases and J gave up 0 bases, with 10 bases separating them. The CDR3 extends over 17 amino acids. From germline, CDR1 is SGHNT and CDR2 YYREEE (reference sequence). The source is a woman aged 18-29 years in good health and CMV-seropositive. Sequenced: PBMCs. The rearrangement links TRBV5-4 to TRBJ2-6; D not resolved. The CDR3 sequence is CASSLVNQISGANVLTF. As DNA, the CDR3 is TGTGCCAGCAGCTTGGTAAATCAGATCTCTGGGGCCAACGTCCTGACTTTC.